One and the same sample provided the 27 T cell receptor beta chains below, sequenced in a study of CD8+ T cells in alopecia areata. Sequencing relied on a cDNA template that was reverse transcribed from extracted RNA. This table comes from immunoSEQ multiplex PCR, and its TCRdb copy is limited to in-frame clones, with some not included. Here the sample spans around 250,000 clones, 67% being singletons. Here the sequenced sample was CD4+ T cells sorted from blood, taken at week 0. The receptors were gathered from a human donor with alopecia areata.

The chain combines TRBV5-1 with TRBJ2-7, with D perhaps matching TRBD1 (6 bases). CDR3 length: 13 amino acids. CDR1 is SGHRS, CDR2 YFSETQ, per germline. The V gene lost 4 bases and the J gene lost 6 bases, with 14 bases spanning the gap. CDR3 loop: CASSLIQGREQYF. As DNA, the CDR3 is TGCGCCAGCAGCCTTATACAGGGTCGCGAGCAGTACTTC.

This chain uses TRBV15 with TRBJ1-2; 7 bases fit TRBD1. Germline V lookup: CDR1 LNHNV, CDR2 YYDKDF (reference sequence). V shed 0 bases and J 3 bases; nucleotides not matched to a gene: 4. The CDR3 has 15 amino acids. The CDR3 spells CATSRDRQGDYGYTF. CDR3 DNA: TGTGCCACCAGCAGAGATCGGCAGGGGGACTATGGCTACACCTTC.

The CDR3 bases are TGTGCCTGGAGTGTCCTTCGACAGTACAATGAGCAGTTCTTC. It yields the protein CAWSVLRQYNEQFF. The V gene is TRBV30, the J gene TRBJ2-1; D is perhaps TRBD1 (5 bases). Germline loops: CDR1 GTSNPN, CDR2 SVGIG (reference sequence). The CDR3 has 14 amino acids. V was pared by 0 bases and J by 4 bases, with 10 bases between.

The chain uses TRBV11-2 and TRBJ1-1; D ambiguous. The CDR3 sequence is 14 residues long. Germline assignment: CDR1 SGHAT and CDR2 FQNNGV. With 5 bases removed from V and 7 bases from J, the gap between germline ends came to 17 bases. CDR3 in amino acids: CASSPPIPQIEAFF. The CDR3 DNA follows: TGTGCCAGCAGCCCTCCAATCCCGCAGATTGAAGCTTTCTTT.

In DNA form, the CDR3 reads TGTGCCTGGCGCAGACTAGCGGGTAACCAAGAGACCCAGTACTTC. This translates into CAWRRLAGNQETQYF. The chain combines TRBV30 with TRBJ2-5, with 10 nucleotides matching TRBD2. V lost 5 bases and J lost 0; bases outside the gene matches: 6. The CDR3 sequence is 15 residues long. Germline values: CDR1 GTSNPN, CDR2 SVGIG (reference sequence).

This clone occurred a few times. The chain couples TRBV14 to TRBJ2-3; maybe TRBD2 (5 bases). The CDR3 sequence is 13 residues long. Germline CDR1 is SGHDN and CDR2 is FVKESK. V gave up 0 bases and J gave up 8 bases, with 9 bases separating them. CDR3 DNA: TGTGCCAGCAGCCAAGATCGTGAGGGTACGCAGTATTTT. Protein sequence: CASSQDREGTQYF. Combining the CDR3 with reference TRBV14 and TRBJ2-3 gives the whole variable domain EAGVTQFPSHSVIEKGQTVTLRCDPISGHDNLYWYRRVMGKEIKFLLHFVKESKQDESGMPNNRFLAERTGGTYSTLKVQPAELEDSGVYFCASSQDREGTQYFGPGTRLTVL.

The rearrangement uses TRBV30 and TRBJ1-6; 8 positions agree with TRBD1. The CDR3 spans 15 residues. CDR1 and CDR2 from the germline V gene are GTSNPN and SVGIG (reference sequence). Losses at the gene ends were 6 bases for V and 8 bases for J; bases not matched to a gene: 12. CDR3 protein: CACTGEQGAHSPLHF. The CDR3 coding sequence is TGTGCCTGCACAGGGGAGCAGGGGGCTCATTCACCCCTCCACTTT.

The chain links TRBV29-1 to TRBJ2-1, with D perhaps TRBD2 (5 bases). CDR3 size: 13 residues. V was cut by 3 bases and J by 4 bases, with 10 bases left in between. Germline V lookup: CDR1 SQVTM, CDR2 ANQGSEA. The CDR3 DNA follows: TGCAGCGTTGACCCCCGGGATTACAATGAGCAGTTCTTC. Amino acid sequence: CSVDPRDYNEQFF.

The chain joins TRBV7-9 to TRBJ2-1; 10 bases map to TRBD2. Germline values: CDR1 SEHNR, CDR2 FQNEAQ (reference sequence). This CDR3 comprises 15 residues. After removal of 5 bases from V and 3 bases from J, the junction contained 4 bases not matched to a gene. In nucleotides, the CDR3 is TGTGCCAGCAGCCTGAGCGGGGGGGTCTACAATGAGCAGTTCTTC. Its protein product is CASSLSGGVYNEQFF.

The chain uses TRBV29-1 and TRBJ1-2; possible D gene TRBD1, 5 bases. This CDR3 comprises 13 residues. With 5 bases removed from V and 2 bases from J, the gap between germline ends came to 12 bases. Germline V gene sequence: CDR1 SQVTM, CDR2 ANQGSEA. The CDR3 region is CSVRQGMNYGYTF. The CDR3 DNA follows: TGCAGCGTTCGGCAGGGAATGAACTATGGCTACACCTTC.

The genes are TRBV18 and TRBJ1-1, with D maybe TRBD1 (5 bases). CDR1 is KGHSH, CDR2 LQKENI, per germline. This CDR3 has 16 residues. V lost 3 bases and J 1 base, leaving 15 bases between the germline ends. The CDR3, as DNA: TGTGCCAGCTCACCCTCCTCCCAGGGCGCGAACACTGAAGCTTTCTTT. Amino acids: CASSPSSQGANTEAFF.

The chain combines TRBV29-1 with TRBJ2-6, with TRBD2 as a possible D gene (5 bases). The CDR3 extends over 16 amino acids. The V and J ends lost 1 base and 0 bases respectively, with 10 bases between them. The germline CDR1 and CDR2 sequences are SQVTM and ANQGSEA. The CDR3 DNA follows: TGCAGCGTTGAAGTAGGGAGAGACTCTGGGGCCAACGTCCTGACTTTC. Translation gives CSVEVGRDSGANVLTF.

The sample holds a few counts of this clone. This chain links TRBV25-1 with TRBJ1-2, with a weak D call TRBD1 (5 bases). Between the trimmed V and J ends, which lost 2 bases and 5 bases, there was a span of 9 bases. This CDR3 contains 13 residues. Germline V gene sequence: CDR1 MGHDK, CDR2 SYGVNS. The CDR3 nucleotides read TGTGCCAGCAGTGAACCGGGGGGGTATGGCTACACCTTC. It yields the protein CASSEPGGYGYTF.

This sequence joins TRBV30 and TRBJ1-5; the D is unclear. Germline values: CDR1 GTSNPN, CDR2 SVGIG (reference sequence). Trimming shortened V by 3 bases and J by 0 bases, and 12 bases separated the two germline ends. The CDR3 has 15 amino acids. The chain's CDR3 is CAWSLTLDSNQPQHF. CDR3 in DNA: TGTGCCTGGAGCCTGACGCTCGATAGCAATCAGCCCCAGCATTTT.

The V call is TRBV5-1, the J call TRBJ1-2; possibly TRBD1 for D (5 bases). Germline lookup yields CDR1 SGHRS and CDR2 YFSETQ. The V end was cut by 1 base, the J end by 4 bases, with 11 bases between. The CDR3 extends over 14 amino acids. For the CDR3, the DNA is TGCGCCAGCAGCTTGCAGGGATCGTCCTATGGCTACACCTTC. The encoded protein is CASSLQGSSYGYTF.

This sequence joins TRBV5-4 and TRBJ2-5; no clear D. V was shortened by 0 bases and J by 5 bases, with 8 bases between the two germline ends. The length of the CDR3 is 13 residues. Germline loops: CDR1 SGHNT, CDR2 YYREEE (reference sequence). The CDR3 sequence is CASSLDRDETQYF. In DNA, the CDR3 is TGTGCCAGCAGCTTGGATAGGGATGAGACCCAGTACTTC. Full variable domain (outside the CDR3, taken from reference TRBV5-4 and TRBJ2-5): ETGVTQSPTHLIKTRGQQVTLRCSSQSGHNTVSWYQQALGQGPQFIFQYYREEENGRGNFPPRFSGLQFPNYSSELNVNALELDDSALYLCASSLDRDETQYFGPGTRLLVL.

This rearrangement joins TRBV6-5 to TRBJ2-5, with D possibly TRBD2 on 5 matching bases. V lost 6 bases and J lost 4, with 12 bases in between. Germline CDR1 reads MNHEY; CDR2 reads SVGAGI. CDR3 length equals 13 residues. CDR3 amino acids: CASREPGSETQYF. The CDR3 coding sequence is TGTGCCAGCAGGGAGCCGGGGTCAGAGACCCAGTACTTC.

This chain uses TRBV30 with TRBJ1-5, with D unclear. The CDR3 has 13 residues. Trimming left V 2 bases short and J 5 bases short, with 10 bases between. The V gene's germline CDR1 is GTSNPN and CDR2 SVGIG (reference sequence). This CDR3 reads CAWSPQGYQPQHF. The CDR3 nucleotides read TGTGCCTGGAGTCCTCAAGGTTATCAGCCCCAGCATTTT. Complete variable domain (other parts from reference TRBV30 and TRBJ1-5): SQTIHQWPATLVQPVGSPLSLECTVEGTSNPNLYWYRQAAGRGLQLLFYSVGIGQISSEVPQNLSASRPQDRQFILSSKKLLLSDSGFYLCAWSPQGYQPQHFGDGTRLSIL.

This clone has more than one count but fewer than ten. This chain uses TRBV5-1 with TRBJ2-5; TRBD1 might be the D (6 bases). Trimming stripped 4 bases from V and 5 bases from J, with 12 bases between. CDR3 size: 13 residues. CDR1 and CDR2 from the germline V gene are SGHRS and YFSETQ. The CDR3 spells CASSGTGKETQYF. The CDR3 nucleotides are TGCGCCAGCAGCGGTACAGGGAAGGAGACCCAGTACTTC.

The chain recombines TRBV2 with TRBJ1-2; D gene unclear. Germline CDR1 SNHLY, CDR2 FYNNEI. Trimming removed 4 bases at V and 8 bases at J, with 14 bases between. The CDR3 runs 13 residues. The DNA of the CDR3 is TGTGCCAGCAGTGTGCGTGGGGAGTGGGGCTACACCTTC. It translates to CASSVRGEWGYTF.

Only a few counts were recorded for this clone. The V call is TRBV29-1, the J call TRBJ2-7; D is perhaps TRBD2 (6 bases). Deletions cut 3 bases from V and 4 bases from J, with 16 bases between. This CDR3 has 14 residues. CDR1 and CDR2 from the germline V gene are SQVTM and ANQGSEA. CDR3: CSVEAGEADYEQYF. CDR3 nucleotides: TGCAGCGTTGAGGCCGGGGAGGCGGATTACGAGCAGTACTTC.

The chain uses TRBV6-1 and TRBJ2-5; D possibly corresponds to TRBD1 (6 bases). This CDR3 is 16 amino acids long. Trimming took 4 bases from V and 4 from J, leaving 19 bases between them. Germline assignment: CDR1 MNHNS and CDR2 SASEGT. The CDR3 spells CASSGDRSWGPETQYF. DNA of the CDR3: TGTGCCAGCAGTGGAGACAGGTCTTGGGGTCCAGAGACCCAGTACTTC.

The V call is TRBV6-4, the J call TRBJ2-3; D remains ambiguous. Germline assignment: CDR1 MRHNA and CDR2 SNTAGT. Deletions cut 2 bases from V and 9 bases from J, with 12 bases between. The CDR3 runs 13 residues. DNA for the CDR3: TGTGCCAGCAGTGACCATGCGGCTCGAACGCAGTATTTT. Translation: CASSDHAARTQYF.

The V call is TRBV6-1, the J call TRBJ2-2; D perhaps matches TRBD1 (6 bases). This CDR3 region has 16 residues. Germline V lookup: CDR1 MNHNS, CDR2 SASEGT. V was clipped by 4 bases and J by 4 bases, with 16 bases between them. CDR3 region: CASSGRDIVSTGELFF. CDR3 bases: TGTGCCAGCAGTGGCCGGGACATCGTATCCACCGGGGAGCTGTTTTTT.

This rearrangement joins TRBV5-4 to TRBJ2-7; D is tentatively TRBD1 or TRBD2 (5 bases each). The CDR3 covers 17 residues. Germline V gene lookup returns CDR1 SGHNT and CDR2 YYREEE (reference sequence). The ends were cut back, 6 bases at V and 0 bases at J, with 22 bases in the middle. CDR3 DNA: TGTGCCAGCACCCCCCGGGGCGCCCCAGGATCCTCCTACGAGCAGTACTTC. Translating it yields CASTPRGAPGSSYEQYF.

V gene TRBV13 combines with J gene TRBJ1-3; D may be TRBD1 (6 bases). V lost 5 bases and J lost 4, with 18 bases in between. Germline V gene lookup returns CDR1 PRHDT and CDR2 FYEKMQ (reference sequence). The CDR3 loop spans 16 amino acids. CDR3: CASSLRDTGTGNTIYF. The CDR3 region has the DNA TGTGCCAGCAGCCTACGGGACACCGGTACGGGAAACACCATATATTTT.

The chain is built from TRBV19 and TRBJ2-5; TRBD1 agrees at 8 bases. CDR1 is LNHDA and CDR2 is SQIVND in the germline V gene (reference sequence). V gave up 6 bases and J gave up 4 bases; unmatched junction bases: 4. This CDR3 is 13 amino acids long. The CDR3 DNA is TGTGCCAGTAGCAGGGGGCACCTAGAGACCCAGTACTTC. Protein sequence: CASSRGHLETQYF.